This entry is about one T cell receptor beta chain. Its antigen is not yet known. Base qualities are missing; no much larger clone stands one base away. This sample was taken from a study of T cell changes during pregnancy in multiple sclerosis (dated 2019 in TCRdb). Concerning the study at large: The study examined how the T cell repertoire changed over the course of pregnancy in women with multiple sclerosis.

The library was built by means of the immunoSEQ multiplex PCR assay. As stored in TCRdb, this immuneACCESS dataset retains in-frame rearrangements with V and J assigned. A fraction of the clones does not appear; measured against another copy, unresolved V genes explain less than half of the discrepancy, and the remainder lacks a known reason. This sample is represented by 45,000 to 55,000 clones; 92% of them were singletons. The ten largest make up approximately 0.15% of the sample. Via the germline V gene, CDR1 is SGHTA and CDR2 FQGNSA. The CDR3 holds 12 amino acids from the cysteine to the phenylalanine. The CDR3 DNA has 36 bases and is translated from base 1. Cut back by 2 bases and 4 bases, the V and J ends lie 5 bases apart.

The clonotype originates from a female donor in good health, enrolled as a control in a pregnancy study. Sample: CD4+ T cells from peripheral blood mononuclear cells, taken after pregnancy. The rearranged segments are TRBV7-2 and TRBJ1-2, with the D segment identity uncertain. The nucleotides read TGTGCCAGCAGCTTACTCCTCTATGGCTACACCTTC. Its protein is CASSLLLYGYTF.